This T cell receptor (beta chain) was identified in a study of beta chain features in type 1 diabetes. Concerning this clone: Its target is unknown.

Investigators reverse transcribed all isolated RNA, so they sequenced expressed TCRB transcripts. TCRdb's copy holds only in-frame clones and misses some; the assay was immunoSEQ multiplex PCR. The sample contains 250,000 to 350,000 clones, around 15% of which appear only once. CD4+ cells of the naive, central memory, regulatory and stem cell-like memory types were sorted via CD45RO/CCR7/CD25/CD127/CD95/CD27. General observations from the study: Naive, central memory and regulatory TCRB repertoires appeared more similar among patients than healthy donors.

This CDR3 contains 14 residues. Germline values: CDR1 MRHNA, CDR2 SNTAGT. V was clipped by 5 bases and J by 9 bases; unmatched bases: 8. This chain connects TRBV6-4 to TRBJ1-2; TRBD1 agrees at 11 bases. The sequenced sample was central memory CD4+ T cells from blood. The clonotype comes from a young man in good health. The CDR3 spells CASSPGQGVPSYTF. Here the CDR3 DNA reads TGTGCCAGCAGTCCGGGACAGGGGGTTCCAAGCTACACCTTC.